This is a list of T cell receptor beta chains from one sample in a study of blood T cell repertoires in COVID-19. Some clones are missing from TCRdb's copy, which holds only in-frame ones; the method was immunoSEQ multiplex PCR. The sample lists tens of thousands of clones; about 80% were seen once. Sequences were obtained from peripheral blood. Receptors originate from a human donor in a cohort sampled during active COVID-19. Each CDR3 is given with its conserved first and last residue. D genes are given only for firm matches. Clone size is given for some rows only: seen once, a few or many times, or a class if the clone is expanded.

V	size	J	D	CDR3	DNA
TRBV3-1/TRBV3-2	.	TRBJ2-1	TRBD2	CASTGLAGSQGNEQFF	TGTGCCAGCACCGGACTAGCGGGATCCCAAGGAAATGAGCAGTTCTTC
TRBV19	.	TRBJ1-5	.	CASSILGVNQPQHF	TGTGCCAGTAGTATACTCGGGGTCAATCAGCCCCAGCATTTT
TRBV9	.	TRBJ2-2	.	CASSVFGLTGELFF	TGTGCCAGCAGCGTATTCGGACTCACCGGGGAGCTGTTTTTT
TRBV4-1	.	TRBJ2-1	.	CASSHGGRGKSDEQFF	TGCGCCAGCAGCCATGGGGGGCGGGGGAAATCCGATGAGCAGTTCTTC
TRBV24-1	.	TRBJ1-1	TRBD1	CATSDATGVSKAFF	TGTGCCACCAGTGATGCCACAGGGGTGTCGAAAGCTTTCTTT
TRBV5-1	.	TRBJ2-1	TRBD2	CASSPRTSAREQFF	TGCGCCAGCAGCCCTCGGACTAGCGCGAGGGAGCAGTTCTTC
TRBV3-1/TRBV3-2	.	TRBJ2-6	.	CASSQRGMSGANVLTF	TGTGCCAGCAGCCAAAGGGGGATGAGTGGGGCCAACGTCCTGACTTTC
TRBV19	.	TRBJ2-7	.	CASSIDETSSEQYF	TGTGCCAGTAGTATAGACGAAACTAGCAGCGAGCAGTACTTC
TRBV2	.	TRBJ2-2	.	CASSDNSAFNTGELFF	TGTGCCAGCAGTGATAATAGCGCCTTTAACACCGGGGAGCTGTTTTTT
TRBV6-5	few	TRBJ2-2	.	CASIPTSANTGELFF	TGTGCCAGCATCCCGACTAGTGCGAACACCGGGGAGCTGTTTTTT
TRBV11-3	.	TRBJ2-7	.	CASSLLASSYEQYF	TGTGCCAGCAGCTTATTGGCAAGCTCCTACGAGCAGTACTTC
TRBV2	.	TRBJ1-5	.	CASSLIGQTTGQPQHF	TGTGCCAGCAGCCTAATTGGACAGACCACAGGTCAGCCCCAGCATTTT
TRBV15	.	TRBJ2-7	TRBD2	CATSPLDAGGDEQYF	TGTGCCACCAGCCCATTAGATGCGGGGGGCGACGAGCAGTACTTC
TRBV11-3	.	TRBJ1-4	.	CASSLGGTNEKLFF	TGTGCCAGCAGCTTAGGAGGTACTAATGAAAAACTGTTTTTT
TRBV7-2	.	TRBJ1-2	.	CASSLGQGFGYTF	TGTGCCAGCAGCTTAGGGCAGGGGTTTGGCTACACCTTC
TRBV9	once	TRBJ1-1	TRBD1	CASSAQGARTEAFF	TGTGCCAGCAGCGCACAGGGGGCGCGCACTGAAGCTTTCTTT
TRBV5-4	.	TRBJ2-7	.	CASSLPGVYEQYF	TGTGCCAGCAGCTTGCCAGGGGTCTACGAGCAGTACTTC
TRBV28	once	TRBJ2-7	.	CASSLGGRDEQYF	TGTGCCAGCTCGCTCGGGGGAAGGGACGAGCAGTACTTC
TRBV6-5	.	TRBJ2-7	.	CASTLGSVYEQYF	TGTGCCAGCACTCTGGGCAGTGTATACGAGCAGTACTTC
TRBV6-1	.	TRBJ1-2	.	CASSEGVEDYGYTF	TGTGCCAGCAGTGAAGGGGTGGAGGACTATGGCTACACCTTC